This is a list of T cell receptor beta chains from one sample in a study of Tregs in tolerant kidney transplant recipients. Produced via immunoSEQ multiplex PCR; TCRdb's table is partial and in-frame only. The sample lists 110,000 or so clones, 90% occurring once. Material: CD4+ T cells from blood, obtained before the transplant. All receptors derive from a human donor who received a combined kidney and bone marrow transplant. The CDR3 runs from the conserved cysteine through the conserved F or W. The D gene is left open where the match is weak. A row's size may be missing; if present it is once, few, many or a size class.

j_call v_call d_call clone_size cdr3_nt cdr3_aa
TRBJ1-1 TRBV29-1 NA once TGCAGCGTTGGATTTGACAGAAACACTGAAGCTTTCTTT CSVGFDRNTEAFF
TRBJ2-6 TRBV28 TRBD1 NA TGTGCCAGCACCCGATTGGGGACAGGGGCAATCTCTGGGGCCAACGTCCTGACTTTC CASTRLGTGAISGANVLTF
TRBJ1-5 TRBV6-5 NA NA TGTGCCAGCAGTTACCCTTCCAGCAATCAGCCCCAGCATTTT CASSYPSSNQPQHF
TRBJ2-1 TRBV9 NA NA TGTGCCAGCAGCGTAGACCCGTCAGGTGAGCAGTTCTTC CASSVDPSGEQFF
TRBJ1-1 TRBV29-1 TRBD1 NA TGCAGCACAAACCCACAGGGGCTCACTGAAGCTTTCTTT CSTNPQGLTEAFF
TRBJ1-1 TRBV19 NA NA TGTGCCAGTAGTAACAGGGAGTCCACTGAAGCTTTCTTT CASSNRESTEAFF
TRBJ1-2 TRBV19 NA NA TGTGCCAGTAGTATAGGGACGCCTCCTCGGGGGTATGGCTACACCTTC CASSIGTPPRGYGYTF
TRBJ1-1 TRBV4-2 TRBD1 NA TGTGCCAGCAGCCAAGCTGGCCAGGGGGTAGTGAACACTGAAGCTTTCTTT CASSQAGQGVVNTEAFF
TRBJ2-1 TRBV12-5 NA NA TGTGCTAGTGGTTTGGGATCCGGGGCCTACAATGAGCAGTTCTTC CASGLGSGAYNEQFF
TRBJ2-5 TRBV18 TRBD1 NA TGTGCCAGCTCACCAAGGACAGGGGAAGAGACCCAGTACTTC CASSPRTGEETQYF
TRBJ1-1 TRBV5-1 NA NA TGCGCCAGCAGCTCTGCTGCGGGATCGAACACTGAAGCTTTCTTT CASSSAAGSNTEAFF
TRBJ1-1 TRBV10-3 NA NA TGTGCCATCAGTGTGGACAGTCTTTTCACTGAAGCTTTCTTT CAISVDSLFTEAFF
TRBJ2-5 TRBV4-1 NA NA TGCGCCAGCAGCCAAGAAGTTCAGTTACAAGAGACCCAGTACTTC CASSQEVQLQETQYF
TRBJ2-5 TRBV20-1 NA NA TGCAGTGCTAGAGATCCGGGGACCCAGTACTTC CSARDPGTQYF
TRBJ2-7 TRBV11-2 TRBD2 NA TGTGCCAGCAGCCCGGGGGGGGAGCAGTACTTC CASSPGGEQYF
TRBJ2-7 TRBV7-9 TRBD1 once TGTGCCAGCAGCCATAGGACAGGGTACGACTACGAGCAGTACTTC CASSHRTGYDYEQYF
TRBJ1-4 TRBV6-6 TRBD1 NA TGTGCCAGCAGTTACGTCACAGGGGGTGGAAAACTGTTTTTT CASSYVTGGGKLFF
TRBJ2-1 TRBV6-5 NA NA TGTGCCAGCAGTTTCAACAATGAGCAGTTCTTC CASSFNNEQFF
TRBJ2-7 TRBV5-4 NA NA TGTGCCACCCAGGGGTGGGGCCGCGACGAGCAGTACTTC CATQGWGRDEQYF
TRBJ2-7 TRBV7-9 TRBD2 NA TGTGCCAGCAGCCTGGGACTAGCGGGGGGCCCAAGCTCCTACGAGCAGTACTTC CASSLGLAGGPSSYEQYF
TRBJ1-1 TRBV5-1 TRBD1 NA TGCGCCAGCAGCTTGGTGTCAGGGGGCCGAGGGAACACTGAAGCTTTCTTT CASSLVSGGRGNTEAFF
TRBJ2-3 TRBV6-5 NA NA TGTGCCAGTCGGACAGAGGCCACAGATACGCAGTATTTT CASRTEATDTQYF
TRBJ1-2 TRBV29-1 TRBD1 NA TGCAGCGTTGGCCGGGACAGCTTTTTCTATGGCTACACCTTC CSVGRDSFFYGYTF
TRBJ2-2 TRBV10-3 TRBD2 once TGTGCCATCAGTGTGGGACTAGCGGGAGTAGTTCCCGGGGAGCTGTTTTTT CAISVGLAGVVPGELFF
TRBJ1-1 TRBV27 TRBD1 NA TGTGCCAGCAGTTTTAGGACAGGGGGGCGGAACACTGAAGCTTTCTTT CASSFRTGGRNTEAFF
TRBJ1-2 TRBV12-5 TRBD1 NA TGTGCTAGTGGTTTGGGGACAGGGGATGGCTACACCTTC CASGLGTGDGYTF
TRBJ1-2 TRBV18 NA NA TGTGCCAGCTCACCACTACAGGACCCCTATGGCTACACCTTC CASSPLQDPYGYTF
TRBJ2-7 TRBV7-9 NA NA TGTGCCAGCAGCTTAGGGACTTACGCCACCTACGAGCAGTACTTC CASSLGTYATYEQYF
TRBJ2-2 TRBV2 NA NA TGTGCCAGCAGTGAAAGAGGAGGGTCCGGGGAGCTGTTTTTT CASSERGGSGELFF
TRBJ2-3 TRBV9 NA NA TGTGCCAGCACGGCAGGGAACTCAGATACGCAGTATTTT CASTAGNSDTQYF
TRBJ1-1 TRBV19 NA NA TGTGCCAGTAGTATTCAGGGCGTCAGCTCGAACACTGAAGCTTTCTTT CASSIQGVSSNTEAFF
TRBJ1-2 TRBV7-2 TRBD1 NA TGTGCCAGCAGCTCCCGAGAAAAGACAGGGACTAACTATGGCTACACCTTC CASSSREKTGTNYGYTF
TRBJ1-5 TRBV6-5 TRBD1 NA TGTGCCAGCAGGGACAGGGGGCTCGTCGGACAGCCCCAGCATTTT CASRDRGLVGQPQHF
TRBJ1-1 TRBV28 NA NA TGTGCCAGCAGGTGGCAGGGGAGCACTGAAGCTTTCTTT CASRWQGSTEAFF
TRBJ2-2 TRBV5-1 TRBD2 NA TGCGCCAGCAGCTCAACTAGCGGGAGTTCGCGGACCGGGGAGCTGTTTTTT CASSSTSGSSRTGELFF
TRBJ1-1 TRBV11-2 NA once TGTGCCAGCAGCTTAGGAGGCCCCACTGAAGCTTTCTTT CASSLGGPTEAFF
TRBJ2-2 TRBV11-3 NA NA TGTGCCAGCAGCAAGGCTAGCGCTAACACCGGGGAGCTGTTTTTT CASSKASANTGELFF
TRBJ2-7 TRBV5-1 NA NA TGCGCCAGCAGCTTGGCCAATATGGGGAGAAAGGACGAGCAGTACTTC CASSLANMGRKDEQYF
TRBJ1-1 TRBV11-2 NA NA TGTGCCAGCAGCTTAGGGAGAGGGAACACTGAAGCTTTCTTT CASSLGRGNTEAFF
TRBJ1-2 TRBV29-1 TRBD1 NA TGCAGCGTTGTTCGAAGCGGACAGGGTGGGTATGGCTACACCTTC CSVVRSGQGGYGYTF
TRBJ1-1 TRBV14 TRBD1 NA TGTGCCAGCAGGCCGGACAGGGGAACGGGTGAAGCTTTCTTT CASRPDRGTGEAFF
TRBJ1-2 TRBV19 NA NA TGTGCCAGTAGGAAGACGGGGTCTAACTATGGCTACACCTTC CASRKTGSNYGYTF
TRBJ2-7 TRBV6-5 TRBD1 few TGTGCCAGCAGTTCCAGGGGGTACGAGCAGTACTTC CASSSRGYEQYF
TRBJ2-5 TRBV7-2 TRBD1 NA TGTGCCAGCAGCTTAATGGGACAGCAAGAGACCCAGTACTTC CASSLMGQQETQYF
TRBJ2-3 TRBV7-2 TRBD2 once TGTGCCAGCAGCTCCGGGACTAGCGGGATTCGCACAGATACGCAGTATTTT CASSSGTSGIRTDTQYF
TRBJ1-1 TRBV19 NA NA TGTGCCAGTAGTATAGGGGCAGGCGGGAAGAACACTGAAGCTTTCTTT CASSIGAGGKNTEAFF
TRBJ1-4 TRBV28 NA NA TGTGCCAGCAGTGTGACTGCAACTAATGAAAAACTGTTTTTT CASSVTATNEKLFF
TRBJ2-6 TRBV5-4 NA once TGTGCCAGTGGCGGGGCCAACGTCCTGACTTTC CASGGANVLTF
TRBJ1-2 TRBV5-4 TRBD1 NA TGTGCCAGCAGCTTGGGGCCGGGACAGGGAAGAGACGGCTATGGCTACACCTTC CASSLGPGQGRDGYGYTF
TRBJ1-1 TRBV14 TRBD1 medium-sized TGTGCCAGCAGCCAAGGACAGGGACCTAGGGCTTTCTTT CASSQGQGPRAFF
TRBJ2-3 TRBV9 NA NA TGTGCCAGCAGCCCAAGCACAGATACGCAGTATTTT CASSPSTDTQYF
TRBJ1-1 TRBV2 TRBD1 NA TGTGCCAGCTGGAGACAGGGGACGAACACTGAAGCTTTCTTT CASWRQGTNTEAFF
TRBJ1-4 TRBV5-1 TRBD1 NA TGCGCCAGCAGCCCGCCGGGACAGGCTAATGAAAAACTGTTTTTT CASSPPGQANEKLFF
TRBJ1-3 TRBV27 TRBD1 once TGTGCCAGCCGCAACAGGGGACAATCTGGAAACACCATATATTTT CASRNRGQSGNTIYF